This is a list of T cell receptor beta chains from one sample in a study of early T cells in non-severe SARS-CoV-2 infection. TCRdb independently ran MiXCR on the 5' RACE reads; one entry per CDR3 protein. This table holds 40,000 to 55,000 distinct CDR3 sequences, roughly 4% found once. The sample was whole blood. The receptors derive from an adult who was a healthcare worker with PCR-confirmed SARS-CoV-2 infection or an uninfected control (not recorded which). Each CDR3 is given with its conserved first and last residue. Fields, in order: D gene, V gene, J gene, clone size, CDR3 protein, CDR3 DNA. D genes are given only for firm matches. The size field is filled for only some rows; it gives once, few, many or a size class.

d_call: TRBD1; v_call: TRBV7-6; j_call: TRBJ1-2; clone_size: many; cdr3_aa: CASSLSGQGNYGYTF; cdr3_nt: TGTGCCAGCAGCTTAAGTGGACAGGGCAACTATGGCTACACCTTC
d_call: .; v_call: TRBV7-9; j_call: TRBJ1-5; clone_size: many; cdr3_aa: CASSLDSLNQPQHF; cdr3_nt: TGTGCCAGCAGCCTAGACAGCCTTAATCAGCCCCAGCATTTT
d_call: TRBD1; v_call: TRBV20-1; j_call: TRBJ1-6; clone_size: many; cdr3_aa: CSARTLGQRNSPLHF; cdr3_nt: TGCAGTGCTAGAACCCTGGGACAGAGGAATTCACCCCTCCACTTT
d_call: TRBD2; v_call: TRBV29-1; j_call: TRBJ2-3; clone_size: many; cdr3_aa: CSVERVAGSTDTQYF; cdr3_nt: TGCAGCGTTGAAAGGGTAGCGGGTAGCACAGATACGCAGTATTTT
d_call: .; v_call: TRBV9; j_call: TRBJ2-1; clone_size: few; cdr3_aa: CASSGGLGPHNEQFF; cdr3_nt: TGTGCCAGCAGCGGAGGTCTAGGCCCCCACAATGAGCAGTTCTTC
d_call: .; v_call: TRBV19; j_call: TRBJ1-5; clone_size: many; cdr3_aa: CASKTGPRGNQPQHF; cdr3_nt: TGTGCCAGTAAAACAGGTCCGAGGGGCAATCAGCCCCAGCATTTT
d_call: .; v_call: TRBV12-3/TRBV12-4; j_call: TRBJ2-3; clone_size: many; cdr3_aa: CASRRTDTQYF; cdr3_nt: TGTGCCAGCAGACGCACAGATACGCAGTATTTT
d_call: TRBD1; v_call: TRBV6-4; j_call: TRBJ2-3; clone_size: .; cdr3_aa: CASSDSTGGADTQYF; cdr3_nt: TGTGCCAGCAGTGACTCGACAGGGGGCGCAGATACGCAGTATTTT
d_call: .; v_call: TRBV7-2; j_call: TRBJ1-1; clone_size: many; cdr3_aa: CASSFRGNTEAFF; cdr3_nt: TGTGCCAGCAGCTTCCGGGGGAACACTGAAGCTTTCTTT
d_call: .; v_call: TRBV20-1; j_call: TRBJ1-5; clone_size: many; cdr3_aa: CSARDPTGKLGANQPQHF; cdr3_nt: TGCAGTGCTAGAGATCCAACAGGGAAATTAGGGGCCAATCAGCCCCAGCATTTT
d_call: .; v_call: TRBV5-5; j_call: TRBJ2-5; clone_size: many; cdr3_aa: CASRVQGETQYF; cdr3_nt: TGTGCCAGCAGGGTACAAGGCGAGACCCAGTACTTC
d_call: .; v_call: TRBV3-1; j_call: TRBJ2-7; clone_size: many; cdr3_aa: CASSQGRGPYEQYF; cdr3_nt: TGTGCCAGCAGCCAAGGGCGGGGGCCCTACGAGCAGTACTTC
d_call: .; v_call: TRBV20-1; j_call: TRBJ1-1; clone_size: many; cdr3_aa: CSAREGETAEAFF; cdr3_nt: TGCAGTGCCCGAGAGGGGGAGACGGCTGAAGCTTTCTTT
d_call: .; v_call: TRBV7-8; j_call: TRBJ1-6; clone_size: many; cdr3_aa: CASSLGPNSPLHF; cdr3_nt: TGTGCCAGCAGCTTAGGCCCAAATTCACCCCTCCACTTT
d_call: TRBD1; v_call: TRBV5-1; j_call: TRBJ2-3; clone_size: many; cdr3_aa: CASSRTLQGAEDTQYF; cdr3_nt: TGCGCCAGCAGCCGGACCCTCCAGGGGGCGGAGGATACGCAGTATTTT
d_call: TRBD1; v_call: TRBV6-5; j_call: TRBJ1-1; clone_size: many; cdr3_aa: CASSYLDRGGAEAFF; cdr3_nt: TGTGCCAGCAGTTACCTAGACAGGGGAGGCGCTGAAGCTTTCTTT
d_call: .; v_call: TRBV12-3/TRBV12-4; j_call: TRBJ2-5; clone_size: many; cdr3_aa: CASTAGGREETQYF; cdr3_nt: TGTGCCAGCACCGCCGGAGGGCGGGAAGAGACCCAGTACTTC
d_call: .; v_call: TRBV6-1; j_call: TRBJ2-5; clone_size: many; cdr3_aa: CASSGARRSQETQYF; cdr3_nt: TGTGCCAGCAGTGGCGCAAGAAGGTCCCAAGAGACCCAGTACTTC
d_call: .; v_call: TRBV6-2/TRBV6-3; j_call: TRBJ2-5; clone_size: many; cdr3_aa: CASSYPVQRTQYF; cdr3_nt: TGTGCCAGCAGTTACCCGGTGCAAAGGACCCAGTACTTC
d_call: .; v_call: TRBV12-5; j_call: TRBJ1-4; clone_size: many; cdr3_aa: CASGPTGREKLFF; cdr3_nt: TGTGCTAGTGGACCCACTGGAAGGGAAAAACTGTTTTTT
d_call: .; v_call: TRBV6-1; j_call: TRBJ1-2; clone_size: many; cdr3_aa: CASILVYYGYTF; cdr3_nt: TGTGCCAGCATTCTGGTTTACTATGGCTACACCTTC
d_call: .; v_call: TRBV14; j_call: TRBJ1-2; clone_size: many; cdr3_aa: CASSQGGYNGYTF; cdr3_nt: TGTGCCAGCAGCCAAGGAGGGTATAATGGCTACACCTTC
d_call: .; v_call: TRBV7-3; j_call: TRBJ2-1; clone_size: many; cdr3_aa: CASSLGQGSNEQFF; cdr3_nt: TGTGCCAGCAGCTTAGGGCAGGGGTCGAATGAGCAGTTCTTC
d_call: .; v_call: TRBV6-6; j_call: TRBJ1-2; clone_size: few; cdr3_aa: CASSQDRYYGYTF; cdr3_nt: TGTGCCAGCAGCCAAGACAGATACTATGGCTACACCTTC
d_call: TRBD1; v_call: TRBV6-6; j_call: TRBJ2-7; clone_size: many; cdr3_aa: CASRPLTGGHTYEQYF; cdr3_nt: TGTGCCAGCAGGCCCCTCACAGGGGGACATACCTACGAGCAGTACTTC
d_call: TRBD2; v_call: TRBV11-2; j_call: TRBJ2-1; clone_size: many; cdr3_aa: CASSFSGGANNEQFF; cdr3_nt: TGTGCCAGCAGCTTCAGCGGGGGGGCCAACAATGAGCAGTTCTTC
d_call: .; v_call: TRBV20-1; j_call: TRBJ1-5; clone_size: many; cdr3_aa: CSAGDSQGMGNQPQHF; cdr3_nt: TGCAGTGCTGGGGACTCTCAGGGAATGGGCAATCAGCCCCAGCATTTT
d_call: .; v_call: TRBV12-3/TRBV12-4; j_call: TRBJ2-1; clone_size: many; cdr3_aa: CASSGVGDEQFF; cdr3_nt: TGTGCCAGCAGCGGGGTGGGGGATGAGCAGTTCTTC
d_call: .; v_call: TRBV4-1; j_call: TRBJ1-2; clone_size: .; cdr3_aa: CASSQDPLANYGYTF; cdr3_nt: TGCGCCAGCAGCCAAGACCCATTAGCTAACTATGGCTACACCTTC
d_call: .; v_call: TRBV6-2/TRBV6-3; j_call: TRBJ2-4; clone_size: many; cdr3_aa: CASSYGPQMGIQYF; cdr3_nt: TGTGCCAGCAGTTACGGACCGCAAATGGGCATTCAGTACTTC
d_call: TRBD1; v_call: TRBV10-3; j_call: TRBJ2-6; clone_size: many; cdr3_aa: CAINVGQGIANVLTF; cdr3_nt: TGTGCCATCAATGTGGGACAGGGTATAGCCAACGTCCTGACTTTC
d_call: .; v_call: TRBV29-1; j_call: TRBJ2-5; clone_size: many; cdr3_aa: CSVGDSPRTQYF; cdr3_nt: TGCAGCGTTGGTGACTCCCCAAGGACCCAGTACTTC
d_call: .; v_call: TRBV4-2; j_call: TRBJ2-7; clone_size: many; cdr3_aa: CASSSEGSYDEQYF; cdr3_nt: TGTGCCAGCAGTTCCGAGGGTAGTTATGACGAGCAGTACTTC
d_call: .; v_call: TRBV7-9; j_call: TRBJ1-2; clone_size: .; cdr3_aa: CASSLPTDRDGYTF; cdr3_nt: TGTGCCAGCAGCTTACCTACGGACCGCGACGGCTACACCTTC
d_call: .; v_call: TRBV7-9; j_call: TRBJ2-1; clone_size: many; cdr3_aa: CASSLASLVGNEQFF; cdr3_nt: TGTGCCAGCAGCTTAGCGAGCCTAGTAGGCAATGAGCAGTTCTTC
d_call: TRBD1; v_call: TRBV30; j_call: TRBJ1-6; clone_size: many; cdr3_aa: CAWINQGARNSPLHF; cdr3_nt: TGTGCCTGGATCAATCAGGGGGCAAGAAATTCACCCCTCCACTTT
d_call: .; v_call: TRBV18; j_call: TRBJ2-5; clone_size: .; cdr3_aa: CASSPNSMQETQYF; cdr3_nt: TGTGCCAGCTCACCGAACTCAATGCAAGAGACCCAGTACTTC
d_call: .; v_call: TRBV6-1; j_call: TRBJ2-7; clone_size: many; cdr3_aa: CASSELGRGVPYEQYF; cdr3_nt: TGTGCCAGCAGTGAATTGGGCAGGGGGGTCCCCTACGAGCAGTACTTC
d_call: .; v_call: TRBV12-3/TRBV12-4; j_call: TRBJ1-6; clone_size: many; cdr3_aa: CASTSGDHNSPLHF; cdr3_nt: TGTGCCAGCACGTCCGGGGACCATAATTCACCCCTCCACTTT
d_call: .; v_call: TRBV6-6; j_call: TRBJ2-7; clone_size: many; cdr3_aa: CASSDSYEQYF; cdr3_nt: TGTGCCAGCAGCGACTCCTACGAGCAGTACTTC
d_call: .; v_call: TRBV30; j_call: TRBJ2-7; clone_size: many; cdr3_aa: CAWSVSGGPYEQYF; cdr3_nt: TGTGCCTGGAGCGTATCCGGGGGGCCCTACGAGCAGTACTTC
d_call: TRBD1; v_call: TRBV4-1; j_call: TRBJ2-7; clone_size: many; cdr3_aa: CASSQGQGGEQYF; cdr3_nt: TGCGCCAGCAGCCAAGGACAGGGCGGCGAGCAGTACTTC
d_call: TRBD1; v_call: TRBV6-2/TRBV6-3; j_call: TRBJ2-7; clone_size: few; cdr3_aa: CASSYLGTASYEQYF; cdr3_nt: TGTGCCAGCAGTTACCTAGGGACAGCGTCCTACGAGCAGTACTTC
d_call: TRBD1; v_call: TRBV7-9; j_call: TRBJ2-7; clone_size: .; cdr3_aa: CASSRVGGVSSYEQYF; cdr3_nt: TGTGCCAGCAGCCGCGTAGGGGGCGTTAGCTCCTACGAGCAGTACTTC
d_call: .; v_call: TRBV6-5; j_call: TRBJ1-4; clone_size: .; cdr3_aa: CASSYSVPSEKLFF; cdr3_nt: TGTGCCAGCAGTTACTCGGTCCCTAGTGAAAAACTGTTTTTT
d_call: .; v_call: TRBV12-3/TRBV12-4; j_call: TRBJ1-4; clone_size: few; cdr3_aa: CASSPAVTGVGEKLFF; cdr3_nt: TGTGCCAGCAGTCCCGCGGTTACCGGCGTAGGAGAAAAACTGTTTTTT
d_call: TRBD2; v_call: TRBV7-3; j_call: TRBJ2-1; clone_size: .; cdr3_aa: CASSTAGTSGYNEQFF; cdr3_nt: TGTGCCAGCAGCACCGCCGGGACTAGCGGTTACAATGAGCAGTTCTTC
d_call: TRBD2; v_call: TRBV10-3; j_call: TRBJ2-3; clone_size: few; cdr3_aa: CAISPTSGGGDTQYF; cdr3_nt: TGTGCCATCAGCCCGACTAGCGGGGGGGGAGATACGCAGTATTTT
d_call: .; v_call: TRBV2; j_call: TRBJ1-1; clone_size: many; cdr3_aa: CASSVGGRNTEAFF; cdr3_nt: TGTGCCAGCAGTGTGGGGGGCCGGAACACTGAAGCTTTCTTT
d_call: .; v_call: TRBV24-1; j_call: TRBJ1-5; clone_size: many; cdr3_aa: CATSDSRRGSNQPQHF; cdr3_nt: TGTGCCACCAGTGACTCCCGGCGAGGGAGCAATCAGCCCCAGCATTTT
d_call: .; v_call: TRBV21-1; j_call: TRBJ1-1; clone_size: many; cdr3_aa: CASSKSRLLEAFF; cdr3_nt: TGTGCCAGCAGCAAGTCACGGCTGCTTGAAGCTTTCTTT
d_call: .; v_call: TRBV27; j_call: TRBJ2-1; clone_size: many; cdr3_aa: CASSFYRGYNEQFF; cdr3_nt: TGTGCCAGCAGTTTTTATAGGGGCTACAATGAGCAGTTCTTC